This TCR beta chain stems from a study of cytotoxic CD8 clonotypes in ibrutinib-treated CLL (dated by TCRdb to 2020 to 2022). Regarding the complete study: The cohort included roughly 15 treatment-naive and roughly ten relapsed/refractory patients; approximately 17 were IGHV unmutated. Responses were partial in approximately 24 patients and complete in 2; after median approximately 69 months follow-up, about 14 stayed in remission and roughly twelve progressed. Response samples were obtained after a median of 12 months of treatment, with a range of about 6 to 36 months. Samples averaged approximately 260,000 productive templates and tens of thousands of productive rearrangements. Longitudinal samples were obtainable from about 30% of the roughly 90 participants in the trial. Cryopreserved peripheral blood mononuclear cells were collected before treatment, at response, and at either disease progression or sustained remission.

On a MiSeq, deep resolution sequencing aimed for a depth between 1 in 1 million and 1 in 200,000 T cells, with each clonotype covered approximately 9.8x on average. The immunoSEQ hsTCRB Kit was used to generate TCR beta libraries. In the source study's methods: ImmunoSEQ Data Assistant and ImmunoSEQ Analyzer were used for data analysis, and V, D and J genes were assigned according to IMGT definitions. Clonality, which ranges from 0 to 1, was calculated by subtracting the normalized Shannon entropy of productive rearrangement frequencies from one. Public clonotype analysis was restricted to overrepresented clonotypes comprising at least 0.05% of each patient's repertoire. Repertoires from thirteen age-matched healthy donors in immuneACCESS were used as clonality controls. Sourced from immuneACCESS, this table was stored by TCRdb with only in-frame sequences that have V and J called. A share of the clones is absent; for the studies checked, an unresolved V gene accounts for under half, and the remainder has no known explanation. V and J calls and clone size are those listed in that table; D and trimming were worked out from the DNA. The sample includes under 30,000 clones, with less than 75% observed a single time. Of the sample, less than 6% is held by the ten largest clones.

Overall study results and their limits: An increase in clonality was observed at ibrutinib response, with clonality remaining stable during sustained remission and falling back toward baseline at progression. Sampling times were not matched between sustained-remission and progressing patients, and lymph node repertoires were not studied. At baseline, clonality was higher than in age-matched healthy donors and showed a strong correlation with circulating CD8+ T-cell counts. Public clonotypes were rare and either shrank or stayed stable during treatment, and the rise in clonality at ibrutinib response reflected expansion of private clonotypes.

The CDR1 and CDR2 encoded by the germline V gene are KGHSH and LQKENI. The CDR3 contains 13 residues, cysteine and phenylalanine counted. Solely the CDR3 DNA is kept, with 39 bases framed from the first base. V is trimmed back by 0 bases and J by 8 bases, and the junction contains 1 base that no gene match accounts for. As regards this clone: Its antigen is not yet known. No quality values exist for individual bases; no much larger clone is one base distant. The same CDR3 can be traced to other DNA sequences in this sample.

For TCR beta library preparation, 1.5 to 2 micrograms of genomic DNA was extracted from cryopreserved PBMCs. Longitudinal blood samples from CLL patients receiving ibrutinib monotherapy were subjected to high-throughput TCR beta sequencing. The patients were enrolled in a single-center, open-label phase 2 trial of ibrutinib monotherapy. The sequencing used PBMCs, collected before ibrutinib treatment. The V and J segments used are TRBV18 and TRBJ2-1; 7 bases in between match TRBD1. This clonotype was sampled from a human donor with chronic lymphocytic leukemia. CDR3 sequence: CASSPPQGHEQFF. The sequence in DNA is TGTGCCAGCTCACCACCACAGGGGCATGAGCAGTTCTTC. The reference TRBV18 and TRBJ2-1 proteins fill in what lies around the CDR3, so the full variable domain reads NAGVMQNPRHLVRRRGQEARLRCSPMKGHSHVYWYRQLPEEGLKFMVYLQKENIIDESGMPKERFSAEFPKEGPSILRIQQVVRGDSAAYFCASSPPQGHEQFFGPGTRLTVL.